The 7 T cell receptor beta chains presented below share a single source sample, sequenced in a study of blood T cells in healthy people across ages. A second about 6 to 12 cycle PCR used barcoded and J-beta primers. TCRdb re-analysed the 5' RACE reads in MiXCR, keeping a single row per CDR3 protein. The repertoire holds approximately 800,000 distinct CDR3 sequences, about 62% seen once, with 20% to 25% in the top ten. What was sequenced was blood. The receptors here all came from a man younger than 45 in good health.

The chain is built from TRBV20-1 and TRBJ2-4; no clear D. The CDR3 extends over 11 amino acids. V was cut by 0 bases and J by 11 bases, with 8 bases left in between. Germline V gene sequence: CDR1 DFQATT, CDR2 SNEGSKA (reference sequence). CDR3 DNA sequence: TGCAGTGCTAGAGATCTGACGGTTCAGTACTTC. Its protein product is CSARDLTVQYF.

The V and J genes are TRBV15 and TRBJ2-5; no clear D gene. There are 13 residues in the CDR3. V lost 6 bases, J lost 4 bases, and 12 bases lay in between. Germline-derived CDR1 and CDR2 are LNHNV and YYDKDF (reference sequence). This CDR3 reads CATSGFLGETQYF. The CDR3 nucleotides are TGTGCCACCAGTGGGTTCTTGGGAGAGACCCAGTACTTC. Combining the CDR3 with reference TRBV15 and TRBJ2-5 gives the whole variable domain DAMVIQNPRYQVTQFGKPVTLSCSQTLNHNVMYWYQQKSSQAPKLLFHYYDKDFNNEADTPDNFQSRRPNTSFCFLDIRSPGLGDTAMYLCATSGFLGETQYFGPGTRLLVL.

Here the CDR3 reads CSDGRYNEQFF. The CDR3 coding sequence is TGCAGCGACGGCCGCTACAATGAGCAGTTCTTC. The gene calls are TRBV29-1 and TRBJ2-1; unclear D gene. The germline gives CDR1 SQVTM, CDR2 ANQGSEA. V lost 7 bases to trimming and J lost 3 bases, with 7 bases between them. The CDR3 runs 11 residues.

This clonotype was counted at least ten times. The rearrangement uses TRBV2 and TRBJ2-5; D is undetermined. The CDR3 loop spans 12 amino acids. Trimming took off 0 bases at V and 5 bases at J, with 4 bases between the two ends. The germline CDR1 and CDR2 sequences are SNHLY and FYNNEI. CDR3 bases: TGTGCCAGCAGTGAAGCGAGGGAGACCCAGTACTTC. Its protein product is CASSEARETQYF.

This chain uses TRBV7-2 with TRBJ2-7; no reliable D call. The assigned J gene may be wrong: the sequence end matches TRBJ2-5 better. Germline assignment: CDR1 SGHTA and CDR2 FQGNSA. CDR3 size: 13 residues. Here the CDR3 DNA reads TGTGCCAGCAGCCCCGACCCAATAGAGACCCAGTACTTC. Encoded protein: CASSPDPIETQYF.

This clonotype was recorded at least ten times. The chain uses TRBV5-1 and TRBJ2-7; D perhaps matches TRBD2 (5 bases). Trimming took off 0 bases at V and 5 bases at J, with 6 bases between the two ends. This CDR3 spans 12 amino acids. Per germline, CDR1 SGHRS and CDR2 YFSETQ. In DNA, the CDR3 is TGCGCCAGCAGCTTGGAGAGGGACGAGCAGTACTTC. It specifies CASSLERDEQYF.

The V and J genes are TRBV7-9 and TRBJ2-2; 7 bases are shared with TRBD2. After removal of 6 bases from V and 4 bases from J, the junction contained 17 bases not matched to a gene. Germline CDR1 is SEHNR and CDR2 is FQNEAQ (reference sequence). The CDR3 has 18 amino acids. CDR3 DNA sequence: TGTGCCAGCAGTCTCCCCGTCGGGGCTAGCGGAACCACCGGGGAGCTGTTTTTT. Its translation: CASSLPVGASGTTGELFF.